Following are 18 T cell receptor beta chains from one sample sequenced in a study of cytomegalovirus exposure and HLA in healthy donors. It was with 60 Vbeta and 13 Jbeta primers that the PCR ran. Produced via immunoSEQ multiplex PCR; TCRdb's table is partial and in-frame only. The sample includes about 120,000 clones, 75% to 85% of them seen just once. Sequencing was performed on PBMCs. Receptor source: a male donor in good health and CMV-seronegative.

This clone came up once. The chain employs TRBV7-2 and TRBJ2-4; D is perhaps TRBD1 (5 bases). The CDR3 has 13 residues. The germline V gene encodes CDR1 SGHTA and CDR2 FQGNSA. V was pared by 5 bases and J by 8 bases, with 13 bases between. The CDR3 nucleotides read TGTGCCAGCAGCCCCCTAAGGGGTTACATTCAGTACTTC. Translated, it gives CASSPLRGYIQYF.

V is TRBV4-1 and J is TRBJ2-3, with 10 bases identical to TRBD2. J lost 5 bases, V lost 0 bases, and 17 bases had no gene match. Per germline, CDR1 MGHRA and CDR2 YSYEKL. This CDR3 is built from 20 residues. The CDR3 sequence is CASSQDMEAGAGGVKDTQYF. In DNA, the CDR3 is TGCGCCAGCAGCCAAGATATGGAGGCGGGAGCGGGAGGGGTCAAAGATACGCAGTATTTT.

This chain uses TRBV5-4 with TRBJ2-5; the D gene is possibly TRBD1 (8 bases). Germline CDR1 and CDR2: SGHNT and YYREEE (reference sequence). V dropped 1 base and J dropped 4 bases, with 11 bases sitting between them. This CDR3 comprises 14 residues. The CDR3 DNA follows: TGTGCCAGCAGCTTGAACAGGGGGGGAGAGACCCAGTACTTC. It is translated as CASSLNRGGETQYF.

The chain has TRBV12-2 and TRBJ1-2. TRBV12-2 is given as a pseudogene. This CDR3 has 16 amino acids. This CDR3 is CASRLRSEGGSYGYTF. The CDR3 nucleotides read TGTGCAAGTCGCTTAAGATCGGAGGGGGGGAGCTATGGCTACACCTTC.

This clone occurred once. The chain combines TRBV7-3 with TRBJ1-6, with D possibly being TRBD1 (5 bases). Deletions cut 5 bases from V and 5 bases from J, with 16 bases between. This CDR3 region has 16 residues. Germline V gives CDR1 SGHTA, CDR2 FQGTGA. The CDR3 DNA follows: TGTGCCAGCAGCCCTACCGGACATAAACATAATTCACCCCTCCACTTT. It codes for CASSPTGHKHNSPLHF.

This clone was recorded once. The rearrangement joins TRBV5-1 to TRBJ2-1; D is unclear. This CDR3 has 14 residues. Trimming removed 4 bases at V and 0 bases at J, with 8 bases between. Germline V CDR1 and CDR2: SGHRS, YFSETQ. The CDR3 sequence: CASSLLSSYNEQFF. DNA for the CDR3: TGCGCCAGCAGCCTTCTGAGCTCCTACAATGAGCAGTTCTTC. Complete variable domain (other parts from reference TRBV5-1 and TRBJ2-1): KAGVTQTPRYLIKTRGQQVTLSCSPISGHRSVSWYQQTPGQGLQFLFEYFSETQRNKGNFPGRFSGRQFSNSRSEMNVSTLELGDSALYLCASSLLSSYNEQFFGPGTRLTVL.

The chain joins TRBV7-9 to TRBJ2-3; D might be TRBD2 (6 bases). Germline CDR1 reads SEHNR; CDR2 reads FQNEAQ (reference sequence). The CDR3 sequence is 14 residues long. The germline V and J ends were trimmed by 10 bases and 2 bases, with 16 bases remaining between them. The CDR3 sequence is CAIISRGDTDTQYF. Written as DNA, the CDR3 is TGTGCCATCATAAGCCGCGGGGACACAGATACGCAGTATTTT.

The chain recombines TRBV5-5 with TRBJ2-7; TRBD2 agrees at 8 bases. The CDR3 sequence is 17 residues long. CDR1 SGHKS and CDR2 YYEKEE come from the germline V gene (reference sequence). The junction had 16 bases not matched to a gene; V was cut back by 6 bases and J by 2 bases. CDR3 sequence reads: CASNRAGDFLVPYEQYF. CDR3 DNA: TGTGCCAGCAACCGAGCGGGAGATTTCCTGGTCCCCTACGAGCAGTACTTC. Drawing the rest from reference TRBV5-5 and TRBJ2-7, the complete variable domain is DAGVTQSPTHLIKTRGQQVTLRCSPISGHKSVSWYQQVLGQGPQFIFQYYEKEERGRGNFPDRFSARQFPNYSSELNVNALLLGDSALYLCASNRAGDFLVPYEQYFGPGTRLTVT.

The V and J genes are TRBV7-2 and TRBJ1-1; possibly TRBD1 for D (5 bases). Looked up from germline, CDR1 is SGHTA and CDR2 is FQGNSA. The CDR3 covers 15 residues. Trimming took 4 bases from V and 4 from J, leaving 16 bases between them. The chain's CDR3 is CASSSRRGSGTEAFF. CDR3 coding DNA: TGTGCCAGCAGCTCCCGGAGGGGAAGTGGCACTGAAGCTTTCTTT.

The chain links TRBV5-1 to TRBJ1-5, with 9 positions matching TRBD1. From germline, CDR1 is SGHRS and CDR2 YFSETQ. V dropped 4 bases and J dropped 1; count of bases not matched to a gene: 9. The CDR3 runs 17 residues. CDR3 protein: CASSPGQGGWSNQPQHF. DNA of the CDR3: TGCGCCAGCAGCCCGGGACAGGGAGGATGGAGCAATCAGCCCCAGCATTTT.

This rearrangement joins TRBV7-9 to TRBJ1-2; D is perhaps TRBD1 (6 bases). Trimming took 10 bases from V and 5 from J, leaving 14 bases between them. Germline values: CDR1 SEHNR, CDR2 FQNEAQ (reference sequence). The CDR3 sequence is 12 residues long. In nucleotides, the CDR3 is TGTGCCACCGCCACAGGGCGGTATGGCTACACCTTC. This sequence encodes CATATGRYGYTF.

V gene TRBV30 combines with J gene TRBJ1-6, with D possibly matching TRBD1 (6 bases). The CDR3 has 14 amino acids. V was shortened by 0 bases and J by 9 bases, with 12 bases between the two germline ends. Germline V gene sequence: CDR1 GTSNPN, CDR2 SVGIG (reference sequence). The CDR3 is CAWSVGGARSPLHF. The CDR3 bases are TGTGCCTGGAGTGTAGGGGGGGCGCGTTCACCCCTCCACTTT.

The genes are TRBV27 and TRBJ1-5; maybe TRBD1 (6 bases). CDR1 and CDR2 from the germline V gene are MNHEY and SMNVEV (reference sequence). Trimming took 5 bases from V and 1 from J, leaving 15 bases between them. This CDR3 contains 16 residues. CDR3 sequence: CASSPSSGESNQPQHF. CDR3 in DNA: TGTGCCAGCAGTCCCAGCTCAGGGGAAAGCAATCAGCCCCAGCATTTT.

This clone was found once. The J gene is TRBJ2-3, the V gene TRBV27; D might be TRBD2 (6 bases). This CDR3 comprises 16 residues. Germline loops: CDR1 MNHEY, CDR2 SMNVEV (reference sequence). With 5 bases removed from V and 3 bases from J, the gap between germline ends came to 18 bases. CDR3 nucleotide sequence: TGTGCCAGCAGTCGGCTGACCGCCGGGGGTACAGATACGCAGTATTTT. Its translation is CASSRLTAGGTDTQYF.

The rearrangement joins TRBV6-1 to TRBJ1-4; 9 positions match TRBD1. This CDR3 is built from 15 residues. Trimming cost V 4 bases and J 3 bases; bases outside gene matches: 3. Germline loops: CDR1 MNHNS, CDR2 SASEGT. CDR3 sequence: CASSGRQGANEKLFF. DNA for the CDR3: TGTGCCAGCAGTGGCCGACAGGGGGCTAATGAAAAACTGTTTTTT.

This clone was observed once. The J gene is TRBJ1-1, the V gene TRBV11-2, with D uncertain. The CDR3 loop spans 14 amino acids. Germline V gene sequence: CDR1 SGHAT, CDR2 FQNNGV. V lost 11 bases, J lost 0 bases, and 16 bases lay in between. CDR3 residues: CAGHPTAMNTEAFF. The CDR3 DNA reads TGTGCCGGGCACCCGACGGCTATGAACACTGAAGCTTTCTTT.

The CDR3 sequence is CASSGVGGRDEQYF. CDR3 sequence (DNA): TGTGCCAGCAGCGGGGTGGGGGGGAGGGACGAGCAGTACTTC. This chain connects TRBV11-2 to TRBJ2-7; TRBD2 matches 7 bases. With 5 bases clipped from V and 5 bases from J, the junction kept 9 bases outside the gene matches. CDR3 length: 14 residues. Germline V gene lookup returns CDR1 SGHAT and CDR2 FQNNGV.

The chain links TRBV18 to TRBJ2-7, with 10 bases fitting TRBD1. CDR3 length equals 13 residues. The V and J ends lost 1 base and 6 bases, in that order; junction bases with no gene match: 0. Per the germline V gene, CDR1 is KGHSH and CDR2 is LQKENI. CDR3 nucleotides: TGTGCCAGCTCACCACGACAGGGGGCCGAGCAGTACTTC. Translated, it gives CASSPRQGAEQYF.